These 10 T cell receptor beta chains share one sample of origin, sequenced in a study of T cell responses to AZD1222 COVID-19 vaccine. Measured with immunoSEQ multiplex PCR; TCRdb has only the in-frame clones, and not every one. The data hold approximately 180,000 clones, with roughly 92% observed a single time. The sequencing used peripheral blood, collected on day 0 of AZD1222 vaccination. The receptors shown here come from an adult in good health.

The table lists this clone with a count of one. This chain joins TRBV7-2 and TRBJ2-1; unclear D gene. The V end lost 5 bases, the J end lost 2 bases, and 7 bases lay between the germline ends. The germline CDR1 and CDR2 sequences are SGHTA and FQGNSA. This CDR3 is built from 13 residues. This CDR3 is CASSPAAYNEQFF. The CDR3 DNA reads TGTGCCAGCAGCCCGGCGGCCTACAATGAGCAGTTCTTC.

The chain has TRBV7-8 and TRBJ2-3; D gene uncertain. V lost 3 bases to trimming and J lost 5 bases, with 12 bases between them. The CDR3 runs 14 residues. Germline CDR1 is SGHVS and CDR2 is FQNEAQ. The CDR3 loop is CASSFSLGGDTQYF. CDR3 nucleotide sequence: TGTGCCAGCAGCTTTTCCCTTGGCGGAGATACGCAGTATTTT.

This sequence joins TRBV9 and TRBJ2-1; the D is unclear. CDR1 and CDR2 (germline): SGDLS, YYNGEE. The CDR3 is made up of 15 amino acids. V was pared by 2 bases and J by 2 bases, with 11 bases between. DNA for the CDR3: TGTGCCAGCAGCGTTAAAAGTTTCGCCTACAATGAGCAGTTCTTC. Protein sequence: CASSVKSFAYNEQFF.

This chain joins TRBV7-8 and TRBJ2-7, with TRBD1 matching 7 bases. V gave up 5 bases and J gave up 1 base; unmatched junction bases: 8. Germline CDR1 and CDR2: SGHVS and FQNEAQ. The CDR3 runs to 15 residues. The DNA for the CDR3 is TGTGCCAGCAGCCCCCAGGGGGTGGTGTCCTACGAGCAGTACGTC. Protein: CASSPQGVVSYEQYV.

This clone was seen only once. The chain links TRBV4-2 to TRBJ2-2; 12 positions agree with TRBD2. Germline V CDR1 and CDR2: LGHNA, YNFKEQ. CDR3 length equals 22 residues. Germline trimming cut 0 bases from V and 0 bases from J; bases unmatched to any gene: 14. The chain's CDR3 is CASSQDQTSGGPKHPNTGELFF. DNA of the CDR3: TGTGCCAGCAGCCAAGATCAGACTAGCGGGGGCCCGAAACATCCGAACACCGGGGAGCTGTTTTTT.

The chain couples TRBV6-6 to TRBJ2-5; D call uncertain. Germline V gives CDR1 MNHNY, CDR2 SVGAGI (reference sequence). Trimming removed 3 bases from V and 5 bases from J, with 4 bases in between. The CDR3 length is 11 residues. CDR3 sequence (DNA): TGTGCCAGCAGTTATCGGGAGACCCAGTACTTC. This translates into CASSYRETQYF.

The V gene is TRBV24-1, the J gene TRBJ1-1; 12 bases align to TRBD1. CDR1 and CDR2 (germline): KGHDR, SFDVKD. The V segment lost 5 bases and the J segment 1 base; nucleotides outside the gene matches: 4. The CDR3 runs 16 residues. In DNA, the CDR3 is TGTGCCACCAGTGCGGGACAGGGGGCGGCGAACACTGAAGCTTTCTTT. Encoded protein: CATSAGQGAANTEAFF.

V gene TRBV30 combines with J gene TRBJ1-5; D is ambiguous. The CDR3 sequence is 13 residues long. CDR1 and CDR2 from the germline V gene are GTSNPN and SVGIG (reference sequence). V dropped 0 bases and J dropped 5 bases, with 8 bases sitting between them. CDR3 DNA: TGTGCCTGGAGTGTCGGAAGAGATCAGCCCCAGCATTTT. As protein: CAWSVGRDQPQHF.

This CDR3 is CASSYSGSSTDTQYF. In nucleotides, the CDR3 is TGTGCCAGCAGTTACTCTGGGTCTAGCACAGATACGCAGTATTTT. The chain employs TRBV6-2 or TRBV6-3 and TRBJ2-3; D is unresolved. The CDR3 contains 15 residues. Trimming removed 0 bases at V and 0 bases at J, with 7 bases between. CDR1 is MNHEY and CDR2 is SVGEGT in the germline V gene.

The chain uses TRBV7-9 and TRBJ2-7; no reliable D call. This CDR3 is 13 amino acids long. V was trimmed by 5 bases and J by 0 bases, leaving 8 bases between them. Looked up from germline, CDR1 is SEHNR and CDR2 is FQNEAQ (reference sequence). CDR3 bases: TGTGCCAGCAGCCCCCCCAGCTCCTACGAGCAGTACGTC. As protein: CASSPPSSYEQYV.